This entry lists 16 T cell receptor beta chains sequenced from one sample in a study of Ad26.COV2.S vaccination and SARS-CoV-2 variants (dated by TCRdb to the early 2020s). Library preparation employed the immunoSEQ multiplex PCR assay. Imported from immuneACCESS, the table was reduced by TCRdb to in-frame sequences with V and J called. These copies leave out some clones; in studies compared against another copy, an unresolved V gene accounts for under half, and the cause of the remainder is not known. The sample table contains 440,000 or so clones; only one count was recorded for 92% of them. The ten largest clones represent less than 2% of the sample. This specimen's treatment or condition label, per the study, means: around 19 received Ad26.COV2.S at low or high dose, single or two shots; 5 received placebo; per-sample allocation not given. Repertoires of vaccine and placebo recipients were sequenced from samples taken on day 63 after the first injection.

Sample: peripheral blood, taken in a trial of Ad26.COV2.S vaccine versus placebo. These receptor sequences come from a person between 18 and 59 years old who received the Ad26.COV2.S COVID-19 vaccine or a placebo.

The chain employs TRBV29-1 and TRBJ2-5; 14 bases agree with TRBD2. V was pared by 2 bases and J by 7 bases, with 15 bases of the junction left unmatched. The V gene's germline CDR1 is SQVTM and CDR2 ANQGSEA. The CDR3 length is 18 residues. The DNA of the CDR3 is TGCAGCGTTGAACCCCCGACTAGCGGGGGGGCCCCGTTAATGACCCAGTACTTC. It yields the protein CSVEPPTSGGAPLMTQYF. The variable domain in full, with the rest retrieved from reference TRBV29-1 and TRBJ2-5, is SAVISQKPSRDICQRGTSLTIQCQVDSQVTMMFWYRQQPGQSLTLIATANQGSEATYESGFVIDKFPISRPNLTFSTLTVSNMSPEDSSIYLCSVEPPTSGGAPLMTQYFGPGTRLLVL.

The rearrangement links TRBV7-9 to TRBJ1-2; 8 bases line up with TRBD1. Unmatched junction bases numbered 10, after V lost 5 bases and J lost 5 bases. The CDR3 has 15 residues. Germline V gives CDR1 SEHNR, CDR2 FQNEAQ (reference sequence). The CDR3, as DNA: TGTGCCAGCAGCGAACTCGACAGGGGTGATTATGGCTACACCTTC. This encodes CASSELDRGDYGYTF.

V usage is TRBV6-5 and J usage is TRBJ1-2; 8 bases match TRBD1. In germline, CDR1 is MNHEY, CDR2 SVGAGI. This CDR3 is built from 15 residues. The trim removed 5 bases at V and 3 bases at J, leaving 8 bases unmatched. The CDR3 is CASSQSRGHHYGYTF. As DNA, the CDR3 is TGTGCCAGCAGTCAGAGCAGGGGGCATCACTATGGCTACACCTTC.

The chain is built from TRBV10-3 and TRBJ2-7; D is perhaps TRBD1 (5 bases). CDR3 size: 14 residues. Per germline, CDR1 ENHRY and CDR2 SYGVKD. Deletions cut 3 bases from V and 1 base from J, with 10 bases between. The CDR3 reads CAISDPTESYEQYF. CDR3 sequence (DNA): TGTGCCATCAGTGACCCGACAGAGTCCTACGAGCAGTACTTC.

This sequence joins TRBV6-2 or TRBV6-3 and TRBJ2-1; TRBD2 matches at 8 bases. CDR1 is MNHEY, CDR2 SVGEGT, per germline. The CDR3 extends over 18 amino acids. The ends lost 1 base at V and 1 base at J; junction bases unmatched: 9. CDR3 residues: CASSYFGGGIFSYNEQFF. CDR3 coding DNA: TGTGCCAGCAGTTACTTTGGCGGGGGGATTTTTTCCTACAATGAGCAGTTCTTC.

The rearrangement uses TRBV11-2 and TRBJ2-4; D remains unclear. Germline V gene lookup returns CDR1 SGHAT and CDR2 FQNNGV. This CDR3 comprises 14 residues. Trimming stripped 1 base from V and 7 bases from J, with 11 bases between. Written as DNA, the CDR3 is TGTGCCAGCAGCTTAGGAGGTTCGAGGAACATTCAGTACTTC. Amino acid sequence: CASSLGGSRNIQYF.

J is TRBJ2-5 and V is TRBV14; D is possibly TRBD2 (5 bases). From germline, CDR1 is SGHDN and CDR2 FVKESK. Trimming took off 1 base at V and 5 bases at J, with 5 bases between the two ends. The CDR3 spans 12 residues. The DNA of the CDR3 is TGTGCCAGCAGCCAAGGCGGGGAGACCCAGTACTTC. This sequence encodes CASSQGGETQYF.

The rearrangement joins TRBV21-1 to TRBJ1-2; the table's D gene call, TRBD1, was not cross checked with the DNA. TRBV21-1 is a pseudogene segment. The CDR3 length is 15 residues. CDR3 amino acids: CASSKGGQEDDGYTF. As DNA, the CDR3 is TGTGCCAGCAGCAAGGGGGGACAGGAAGATGATGGCTACACCTTC.

The J gene is TRBJ1-1, the V gene TRBV3-1 (or the pseudogene TRBV3-2); D is unresolved. Germline V CDR1 and CDR2: LGHDT, YNNKEL (reference sequence). V gave up 1 base and J gave up 1 base, with 16 bases separating them. This CDR3 is 17 amino acids long. The CDR3 spells CASSQGGHFRQNTEAFF. In DNA form, the CDR3 reads TGTGCCAGCAGCCAAGGAGGGCACTTCAGGCAGAACACTGAAGCTTTCTTT.

This clone has just one count. The V call is TRBV13, the J call TRBJ2-2; maybe TRBD1 (5 bases). Trimming cost V 10 bases and J 2 bases, with 20 bases left between them. Germline loops: CDR1 PRHDT, CDR2 FYEKMQ (reference sequence). The CDR3 covers 16 residues. The CDR3 DNA reads TGTGCCACCTCAGGGCAGTTTACTCCAAACACCGGGGAGCTGTTTTTT. This encodes CATSGQFTPNTGELFF. The full variable domain, its missing parts supplied by reference TRBV13 and TRBJ2-2, is AAGVIQSPRHLIKEKRETATLKCYPIPRHDTVYWYQQGPGQDPQFLISFYEKMQSDKGSIPDRFSAQQFSDYHSELNMSSLELGDSALYFCATSGQFTPNTGELFFGEGSRLTVL.

The chain recombines TRBV19 with TRBJ1-1; D gene ambiguous. Germline V gene data show CDR1 as LNHDA and CDR2 as SQIVND (reference sequence). The CDR3 length is 13 residues. V gave up 5 bases and J gave up 1 base, with 8 bases separating them. The CDR3 DNA is TGTGCCAGTAGTTCGAATTGGAACACTGAAGCTTTCTTT. This encodes CASSSNWNTEAFF.

The chain uses TRBV21-1 and TRBJ2-3; no DNA check was done on the table's D call, TRBD1. TRBV21-1 is described as a pseudogene. The CDR3 has 13 residues. In nucleotides, the CDR3 is TGTGCCAGCAAAAGGATAGGGGCAGATACGCAGTATTTT. It is translated as CASKRIGADTQYF.

The V call is TRBV6-5, the J call TRBJ2-7, with D hard to call. Germline CDR1 is MNHEY and CDR2 is SVGAGI. This CDR3 contains 13 residues. The V end lost 0 bases, the J end lost 4 bases, and 7 bases lay between the germline ends. The CDR3: CASSYSWAYEQYF. For the CDR3, the DNA is TGTGCCAGCAGTTACTCCTGGGCATACGAGCAGTACTTC.

CDR3 bases: TGTGCCATCAGTGGAGGTCGTTCCGAAAGCAATCAGCCCCAGCATTTT. As protein: CAISGGRSESNQPQHF. This rearrangement joins TRBV10-3 to TRBJ1-5; D gene ambiguous. V shed 4 bases and J shed 1 base, with 14 bases lying between them. In germline, CDR1 is ENHRY, CDR2 SYGVKD. The CDR3 is 16 residues long.

The chain carries TRBV7-9 and TRBJ1-5; possibly TRBD1 for D (5 bases). The CDR3 covers 13 residues. V lost 5 bases and J 3 bases, leaving 8 bases between the germline ends. Germline V lookup: CDR1 SEHNR, CDR2 FQNEAQ (reference sequence). In DNA, the CDR3 is TGTGCCAGCAGCCGGGGGGACAATCAGCCCCAGCATTTT. This translates into CASSRGDNQPQHF.

The chain carries TRBV14 and TRBJ1-6; D might be TRBD1 (5 bases). Per the germline V gene, CDR1 is SGHDN and CDR2 is FVKESK. Trimming shortened V by 1 base and J by 9 bases, and 19 bases separated the two germline ends. This CDR3 comprises 17 residues. As DNA, the CDR3 is TGTGCCAGCAGCCAAGTTCCGCCTCAGGGTGTCAGTTCACCCCTCCACTTT. This codes for CASSQVPPQGVSSPLHF.